This T cell receptor (beta chain) was retrieved from a study of vaccination and CD4 T cells after COVID-19. About the research overall: Participants received two doses of either BNT162b2 or mRNA-1273 vaccine. Taking of post-vaccine samples occurred a median about 70 days after dose two (range 14 to 241).

In germline, CDR1 is MGHRA, CDR2 YSYEKL. V lost 1 base and J lost 0, with 11 bases in between. This CDR3 has 16 amino acids. The treatment was: roughly 10-day PBMC culture with coronavirus spike peptide pools or control peptides (ViraFEST assay). Expanded clonotypes were found by TCR sequencing after peptide-pool stimulation (ViraFEST). Sequencing of cultured CD4+ T cell DNA used the Oncomine TCR Beta short-read assay. The authors extracted genomic DNA from cultured CD4+ T cells. In TCRdb, the PCR reads were re-called with MiXCR into one record per CDR3 protein. The sample consists of roughly 11,000 distinct CDR3 sequences, about two thirds of them appearing once. Remarks on this clonotype: Antigen specificity is unknown.

Sample: CD4+ T cells from blood, cultured in vitro. V gene TRBV4-1 combines with J gene TRBJ2-3; possibly TRBD2 for D (6 bases). The receptor's source is a human donor who had recovered from COVID-19. The CDR3 sequence: CASSQVRGTSTDTQYF. In DNA form, the CDR3 reads TGCGCCAGCAGCCAAGTTCGGGGGACTAGCACAGATACGCAGTATTTT.